This TCR beta chain was documented in a study of blood T cells in healthy people across ages. Study observations and caveats: In older individuals, TCR beta diversity per million T cells was lower, falling roughly linearly with age.

At least ten counts were recorded for this clonotype. Its antigen is as yet unknown. With a J-beta primer mix and a sample-barcoded 5' primer, a second PCR ran 7 to 11 cycles. Researchers report that a template-switch adaptor with 12 random nucleotides tagged each cDNA molecule. TCRdb reprocessed the 5' RACE reads via MiXCR and lists one record per CDR3 protein. This sample has about 970,000 distinct CDR3 sequences, with around 54% found just once. They isolated at least 6 million PBMCs from each sample. The ends lost 7 bases at V and 9 bases at J; junction bases unmatched: 9. CDR1 and CDR2 from the germline V gene are SGHTA and FQGNSA. The CDR3 loop spans 13 amino acids.

The origin of this receptor is a woman aged 55-70 years in good health. Sample: blood. This rearrangement joins TRBV7-2 to TRBJ2-1, with 7 bases that match TRBD2. CDR3 coding DNA: TGTGCCAGCAACCTAGGACTAGTTGCTGAGCAGTTCTTC. Its protein is CASNLGLVAEQFF.